This is a list of T cell receptor beta chains from one sample in a study of radiation and T cells in renal cell carcinoma. Measured with immunoSEQ multiplex PCR; TCRdb has only the in-frame clones, and not every one. This table holds approximately 150,000 clones, 70% to 90% found once. The sequencing used blood, collected from a patient whose treatment included radiotherapy and nephrectomy. Source of these receptors: a woman aged 50 to 60 with renal cell carcinoma. The CDR3 runs from the conserved cysteine through the conserved F or W. Fields, in order: V gene, J gene, clone size, D gene, CDR3 DNA, CDR3 protein. A D gene is named only where the DNA matches it firmly. Where a row states a size, it is once, few, many or the class of an expanded clone; other rows omit it.

v_call: TRBV4-3; j_call: TRBJ2-1; clone_size: NA; d_call: TRBD2; cdr3_nt: TGCGCCAGCAGCACCCGACTAGCGGGGGGGCCGGGGCAGTTCTTC; cdr3_aa: CASSTRLAGGPGQFF
v_call: TRBV29-1; j_call: TRBJ2-7; clone_size: NA; d_call: TRBD1; cdr3_nt: TGCAGCGTTGTGCTAATGACAGGGAACCGCGAGCAGTACTTC; cdr3_aa: CSVVLMTGNREQYF
v_call: TRBV11-1; j_call: TRBJ2-2; clone_size: few; d_call: NA; cdr3_nt: TGTGCCAGCAGCTTAGCCAGGGGAGGGGAGCTGTTTTTT; cdr3_aa: CASSLARGGELFF
v_call: TRBV6-5; j_call: TRBJ1-3; clone_size: NA; d_call: NA; cdr3_nt: TGTGCCAGCAGCCTAGGGTCCTCTGGAAACACCATATATTTT; cdr3_aa: CASSLGSSGNTIYF
v_call: TRBV6-5; j_call: TRBJ2-3; clone_size: NA; d_call: NA; cdr3_nt: TGTGCCAGCAGTTTGGTCCGGGAGACAGATACGCAGTATTTT; cdr3_aa: CASSLVRETDTQYF
v_call: TRBV6-5; j_call: TRBJ2-7; clone_size: NA; d_call: TRBD2; cdr3_nt: TGTGCCAGCAGCCCCACTAGCGGGAGATTCTACGAGCAGTACTTC; cdr3_aa: CASSPTSGRFYEQYF
v_call: TRBV4-1; j_call: TRBJ2-7; clone_size: NA; d_call: TRBD2; cdr3_nt: TGCGCCAGCAGCCAAGATCGGCTAGCGGGGTCTTTCTACGAGCAGTACTTC; cdr3_aa: CASSQDRLAGSFYEQYF
v_call: TRBV25-1; j_call: TRBJ1-1; clone_size: NA; d_call: NA; cdr3_nt: TGTGCCAGCAGTCTCTGGGAATCGAACACTGAAGCTTTCTTT; cdr3_aa: CASSLWESNTEAFF
v_call: TRBV29-1; j_call: TRBJ2-3; clone_size: NA; d_call: TRBD2; cdr3_nt: TGCAGCGTTGACAGCGGGGGGACCGCAGATACGCAGTATTTT; cdr3_aa: CSVDSGGTADTQYF
v_call: TRBV2; j_call: TRBJ2-5; clone_size: once; d_call: NA; cdr3_nt: TGTGCCAGCAGGAGATTACAAGAGACCCAGTACTTC; cdr3_aa: CASRRLQETQYF
v_call: TRBV9; j_call: TRBJ2-2; clone_size: NA; d_call: NA; cdr3_nt: TGTGCCAGCAGCTCTTACGCGGTCACCGGGGAGCTGTTTTTT; cdr3_aa: CASSSYAVTGELFF
v_call: TRBV28; j_call: TRBJ1-2; clone_size: NA; d_call: NA; cdr3_nt: TGTGCCAGCAGCATCGACCGGGCGCGTTCCTACACCTTC; cdr3_aa: CASSIDRARSYTF
v_call: TRBV15; j_call: TRBJ1-2; clone_size: NA; d_call: NA; cdr3_nt: TGTGCCACCAGCAGAGATACAGGGCCATATGGCTACACCTTC; cdr3_aa: CATSRDTGPYGYTF
v_call: TRBV9; j_call: TRBJ2-7; clone_size: NA; d_call: NA; cdr3_nt: TGTGCCAGCAGCGCCCCGGGGTCCTACGAGCAGTACTTC; cdr3_aa: CASSAPGSYEQYF
v_call: TRBV18; j_call: TRBJ2-7; clone_size: NA; d_call: NA; cdr3_nt: TGTGCCAGCTCCCCTGGAACATTTCAGGAGCAGTACTTC; cdr3_aa: CASSPGTFQEQYF